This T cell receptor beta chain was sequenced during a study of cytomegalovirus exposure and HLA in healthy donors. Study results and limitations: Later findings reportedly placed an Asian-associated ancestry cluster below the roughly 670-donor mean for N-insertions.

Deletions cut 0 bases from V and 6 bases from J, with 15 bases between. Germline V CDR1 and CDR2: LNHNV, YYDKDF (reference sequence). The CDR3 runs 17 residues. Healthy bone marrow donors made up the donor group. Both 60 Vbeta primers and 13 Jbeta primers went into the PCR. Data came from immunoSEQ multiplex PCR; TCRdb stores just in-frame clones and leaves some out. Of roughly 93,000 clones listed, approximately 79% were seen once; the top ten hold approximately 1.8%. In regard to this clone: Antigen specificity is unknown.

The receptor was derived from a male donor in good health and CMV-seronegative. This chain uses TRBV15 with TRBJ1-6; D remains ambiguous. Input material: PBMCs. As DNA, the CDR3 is TGTGCCACCAGCAGAGATCTTGGGAGGGAGGCTAATTCACCCCTCCACTTT. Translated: CATSRDLGREANSPLHF. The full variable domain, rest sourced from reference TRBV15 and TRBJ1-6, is DAMVIQNPRYQVTQFGKPVTLSCSQTLNHNVMYWYQQKSSQAPKLLFHYYDKDFNNEADTPDNFQSRRPNTSFCFLDIRSPGLGDTAMYLCATSRDLGREANSPLHFGNGTRLTVT.